The text below deals with one T cell receptor beta chain. The treatment denotes: preoperative locoregional IRX-2 cytokine immunotherapy. Samples came from a phase Ib trial of preoperative locoregional IRX-2 cytokine immunotherapy. This entry is derived from a study of preoperative IRX-2 immunotherapy in early breast cancer. V was shortened by 3 bases and J by 8 bases, with 8 bases between the two germline ends. The germline V gene encodes CDR1 KGHSH and CDR2 LQKENI. The CDR3 extends over 12 amino acids. The data were produced by immunoSEQ multiplex PCR, yet TCRdb's version contains in-frame clones alone and is incomplete. The sample holds approximately 26,000 clones, around 72% seen once.

The sample was lymph node tissue, taken after IRX-2 immunotherapy. The sequence was obtained from a human donor with breast cancer. The rearrangement links TRBV18 to TRBJ2-1; D remains ambiguous. The CDR3 region is CASSPGLDEQFF. Written as DNA, the CDR3 is TGTGCCAGCTCACCCGGGCTGGATGAGCAGTTCTTC. The full variable domain, completed using reference TRBV18 and TRBJ2-1, is NAGVMQNPRHLVRRRGQEARLRCSPMKGHSHVYWYRQLPEEGLKFMVYLQKENIIDESGMPKERFSAEFPKEGPSILRIQQVVRGDSAAYFCASSPGLDEQFFGPGTRLTVL.